One T cell receptor beta chain is described in this entry. With 1 base removed from V and 4 bases from J, the gap between germline ends came to 13 bases. There are 15 residues in the CDR3. CDR1 is SGHVS, CDR2 FQNEAQ, per germline. Combining a sample-barcoded 5' primer with a J-beta primer mix, a second PCR ran for roughly 7 to 12 cycles. One entry per CDR3 protein results from TCRdb running MiXCR on the 5' RACE reads. This sample has hundreds of thousands of distinct CDR3 sequences; around 40% occur once, and the top ten carry 20% to 25%. The data are from a study of blood T cells in healthy people across ages.

Material: blood. V is TRBV7-8 and J is TRBJ1-1, with D perhaps TRBD1 (6 bases). This clonotype was obtained from a woman aged 55-70 years in good health. CDR3 sequence: CASSLEGGSGTEAFF. The DNA of the CDR3 is TGTGCCAGCAGCTTAGAGGGGGGCTCAGGCACTGAAGCTTTCTTT.